The 9 T cell receptor beta chains given below trace back to one sample, sequenced in a study of blood T cell repertoires in COVID-19. TCRdb's copy holds only in-frame clones and misses some; the assay was immunoSEQ multiplex PCR. Seen here are about 59,000 clones, 90% observed once, and the top ten hold about 17%. The specimen was peripheral blood. The source of these receptors is a man aged 80 or over with acute or convalescent COVID-19.

V and J are TRBV29-1 and TRBJ2-3; TRBD1 is a possible D gene (6 bases). V was cut by 6 bases and J by 3 bases, with 13 bases left in between. CDR1 and CDR2 (germline): SQVTM, ANQGSEA. CDR3 length equals 13 residues. CDR3 in DNA: TGCAGCGTCCGTGGACAGTCGACAGATACGCAGTATTTT. Translated: CSVRGQSTDTQYF.

The chain carries TRBV2 and TRBJ2-1; possible D gene TRBD1, 5 bases. This CDR3 comprises 16 residues. Germline V gene sequence: CDR1 SNHLY, CDR2 FYNNEI. V lost 6 bases, J lost 1 base, and 16 bases lay in between. The CDR3 protein is CASRERQMSSYNEQFF. The CDR3 DNA reads as TGTGCCAGCAGAGAAAGACAGATGAGTTCCTACAATGAGCAGTTCTTC.

The chain links TRBV6-1 to TRBJ2-7, with a possible D match to TRBD1 (5 bases). Germline values: CDR1 MNHNS, CDR2 SASEGT. The germline V and J ends were trimmed by 5 bases and 3 bases, with 14 bases remaining between them. The CDR3 length is 14 residues. This CDR3 is CASSSWTSYYEQYF. CDR3 DNA sequence: TGTGCCAGCAGTTCCTGGACAAGCTACTACGAGCAGTACTTC.

The V call is TRBV28, the J call TRBJ2-5, with D perhaps TRBD1 (6 bases). This CDR3 region has 16 residues. Germline lookup yields CDR1 MDHEN and CDR2 SYDVKM. Trimming removed 2 bases from V and 1 base from J, with 14 bases in between. CDR3 DNA sequence: TGTGCCAGCAGTTTAAGGGGGTTGGCTATCCAAGAGACCCAGTACTTC. Protein: CASSLRGLAIQETQYF. Full variable domain (missing parts from reference TRBV28 and TRBJ2-5): DVKVTQSSRYLVKRTGEKVFLECVQDMDHENMFWYRQDPGLGLRLIYFSYDVKMKEKGDIPEGYSVSREKKERFSLILESASTNQTSMYLCASSLRGLAIQETQYFGPGTRLLVL.

The V call is TRBV5-1, the J call TRBJ2-3; TRBD1 might be the D (6 bases). Trimming pared 7 bases from V and 1 base from J, leaving 13 bases between. The CDR3 loop spans 14 amino acids. The germline gives CDR1 SGHRS, CDR2 YFSETQ. DNA for the CDR3: TGCGCCAGCTCGAGGGGGACCCGCACAGATACGCAGTATTTT. Residues: CASSRGTRTDTQYF.

V gene TRBV5-1 combines with J gene TRBJ2-1, with 9 bases lining up with TRBD1. This CDR3 is 15 amino acids long. The ends lost 4 bases at V and 12 bases at J; junction bases unmatched: 14. Per the germline V gene, CDR1 is SGHRS and CDR2 is YFSETQ. The CDR3 DNA reads TGCGCCAGCAGCCGCGCCGGGACAGGGACCGACGGGCAGTTCTTC. Its protein product is CASSRAGTGTDGQFF. Full variable domain (rest looked up from reference TRBV5-1 and TRBJ2-1): KAGVTQTPRYLIKTRGQQVTLSCSPISGHRSVSWYQQTPGQGLQFLFEYFSETQRNKGNFPGRFSGRQFSNSRSEMNVSTLELGDSALYLCASSRAGTGTDGQFFGPGTRLTVL.

The CDR3 reads CASSLSVGSGGYEQYF. CDR3 sequence (DNA): TGTGCCAGCAGCTTAAGTGTAGGTAGCGGGGGGTACGAGCAGTACTTC. The chain employs TRBV5-5 and TRBJ2-7; 10 bases fit TRBD2. The V gene end was trimmed by 2 bases and the J gene end by 4 bases; junction bases not matched to a gene: 9. This CDR3 is 16 amino acids long. Looked up from germline, CDR1 is SGHKS and CDR2 is YYEKEE (reference sequence).

The chain is built from TRBV19 and TRBJ1-3, with TRBD1 identical over 8 bases. CDR3 length: 16 residues. J was trimmed by 0 bases and V by 4 bases; bases with no gene match: 5. Germline CDR1 reads LNHDA; CDR2 reads SQIVND (reference sequence). Here the CDR3 DNA reads TGTGCCAGTAGTAACGACAGGGGCCCCTCTGGAAACACCATATATTTT. It specifies CASSNDRGPSGNTIYF.

The V gene is TRBV7-8, the J gene TRBJ2-7; 9 positions match TRBD1. CDR3 size: 14 residues. V dropped 5 bases and J dropped 3; count of bases not matched to a gene: 5. From germline, CDR1 is SGHVS and CDR2 FQNEAQ. CDR3 residues: CASSPGQGNYEQYF. The DNA for the CDR3 is TGTGCCAGCAGCCCGGGACAGGGCAACTACGAGCAGTACTTC.